This T cell receptor beta chain was retrieved from a study of CD8+CD57+ T cells in acquired aplastic anemia. Study outcomes and limitations: Controls did not differ significantly from patients in CD8+ Simpson's diversity. The study identified 25 to 30 CD8+ CDR3 sequences shared by patients and controls.

About this clonotype itself: Its target is not known.

Whoever was chosen for sequencing had shown CD8+CD57+ cell expansion by flow cytometry. Acquired aplastic anemia of severe grade affected all patients. Profiling that covered TCR beta VDJ and CDR3 relied on genomic DNA as its template. TCRdb re-derived calls from the reads in MiXCR, one entry per CDR3 protein. The sample has 200,000 to 250,000 distinct CDR3 sequences, 65% seen once. The germline V gene encodes CDR1 DFQATT and CDR2 SNEGSKA (reference sequence). V shed 3 bases and J shed 1 base, with 9 bases lying between them. The length of the CDR3 is 13 residues. This TCR derives from a human donor with aplastic anemia. The genes are TRBV20-1 and TRBJ2-5; D is possibly TRBD2 (5 bases). The material sequenced was sorted CD4+, CD8+, or CD8+CD57+ T cells (not recorded which) from PBMCs. CDR3 in amino acids: CSARRRTQETQYF. CDR3 coding DNA: TGCAGTGCTAGGAGGAGGACCCAAGAGACCCAGTACTTC.